Below are 21 T cell receptor beta chains sequenced from a single sample in a study of beta chain features in type 1 diabetes. Investigators reverse transcribed all isolated RNA, so they sequenced expressed TCRB transcripts. The table came from immunoSEQ multiplex PCR; TCRdb's copy has only in-frame clones and leaves some out. The sample includes tens of thousands of clones, about 50% of them seen just once. Material for sequencing was stem cell memory CD4+ T cells from blood. These receptor sequences come from a woman aged 25 to 45 in good health.

This chain joins TRBV21-1 and TRBJ2-6; the D segment call TRBD2 is taken from the table without a DNA check. TRBV21-1 is listed as a pseudogene. The CDR3 contains 22 residues. CDR3 coding DNA: TGTGCCAGCCATCTTAGGCGCCCCGGTCGGCCGGGGGACCGAGCTGGGGCCAACGTCCTGACTTTC. Its protein is CASHLRRPGRPGDRAGANVLTF.

The V call is TRBV10-3, the J call TRBJ2-7; 7 nucleotides align to TRBD1. CDR1 is ENHRY and CDR2 is SYGVKD in the germline V gene. V lost 7 bases to trimming and J lost 2 bases; unmatched junction nucleotides: 5. CDR3 length equals 13 residues. The CDR3 coding sequence is TGTGCCATCAAATCAGGGGGAGCCTACGAGCAGTACTTC. Translating gives CAIKSGGAYEQYF.

DNA for the CDR3: TGTGCCAGCAGCTTATCCGGGACAGGGGCGGATGAGCAGTTCTTC. This gives the protein CASSLSGTGADEQFF. The chain uses TRBV7-2 and TRBJ2-1; 10 bases line up with TRBD1. J gave up 8 bases and V 2 bases, and 6 bases lay outside the gene matches. Germline loops: CDR1 SGHTA, CDR2 FQGNSA. The CDR3 sequence is 15 residues long.

V gene TRBV9 combines with J gene TRBJ2-5; D unresolved. This CDR3 has 11 amino acids. Germline loops: CDR1 SGDLS, CDR2 YYNGEE. Deletions cut 3 bases from V and 2 bases from J, with 2 bases between. CDR3 DNA: TGTGCCAGCAGCGCACAAGAGACCCAGTACTTC. Its protein is CASSAQETQYF.

This clone occurred once. The chain combines TRBV7-9 with TRBJ1-2; tentative D call: TRBD1 (6 bases). The CDR3 runs 14 residues. CDR1 is SEHNR, CDR2 FQNEAQ, per germline (reference sequence). With 0 bases removed from V and 2 bases from J, the gap between germline ends came to 7 bases. DNA for the CDR3: TGTGCCAGCAGCTTAGCGGGGGCGAACTATGGCTACACCTTC. Translated: CASSLAGANYGYTF.

This clone was seen only a few times. CDR3 DNA: TGTGCCAGCAGCCACGCCGGGACACCCTCCTACGAGCAGTACTTC. Protein: CASSHAGTPSYEQYF. The rearrangement joins TRBV6-1 to TRBJ2-7; D may be TRBD1 (6 bases). CDR3 length: 15 amino acids. Germline V gene lookup returns CDR1 MNHNS and CDR2 SASEGT. Trimming pared 6 bases from V and 0 bases from J, leaving 15 bases between.

This chain links TRBV18 with TRBJ2-1, with a weak D call TRBD2 (5 bases). Germline lookup yields CDR1 KGHSH and CDR2 LQKENI. V was cut by 2 bases and J by 4 bases, with 12 bases left in between. The CDR3 extends over 15 amino acids. CDR3 nucleotides: TGTGCCAGCTCACCAGCGGGCAGCGGATACAATGAGCAGTTCTTC. Amino acid sequence: CASSPAGSGYNEQFF.

A few counts support this clone. The chain uses TRBV30 and TRBJ2-7, with 7 bases fitting TRBD2. There are 12 residues in the CDR3. The germline CDR1 and CDR2 sequences are GTSNPN and SVGIG (reference sequence). V lost 5 bases and J lost 2; bases outside the gene matches: 3. CDR3 sequence: CAWEAGTYEQYF. The DNA for the CDR3 is TGTGCCTGGGAAGCGGGAACCTACGAGCAGTACTTC.

J is TRBJ1-3 and V is TRBV28; D is undetermined. The CDR3 runs 17 residues. Germline values: CDR1 MDHEN, CDR2 SYDVKM. Trimming removed 4 bases from V and 0 bases from J, with 16 bases in between. The CDR3 protein is CASSSPKVAHSGNTIYF. The CDR3 region has the DNA TGTGCCAGCAGTTCCCCGAAAGTAGCTCACTCTGGAAACACCATATATTTT.

The CDR3 protein is CAWAKGHTSNQPQHF. The CDR3 DNA follows: TGTGCCTGGGCAAAGGGACATACCAGCAATCAGCCCCAGCATTTT. The V gene is TRBV30, the J gene TRBJ1-5; D perhaps matches TRBD1 (6 bases). This CDR3 contains 15 residues. Deletions cut 5 bases from V and 1 base from J, with 15 bases between. The germline V gene has CDR1 GTSNPN and CDR2 SVGIG (reference sequence).

V is TRBV5-1 and J is TRBJ1-2; 7 nucleotides match TRBD1. The V segment lost 4 bases and the J segment 8 bases; nucleotides outside the gene matches: 14. This CDR3 spans 15 amino acids. Germline V lookup: CDR1 SGHRS, CDR2 YFSETQ. The CDR3 loop is CASSGNFGTEEGYTF. As DNA, the CDR3 is TGCGCCAGCAGCGGAAACTTTGGGACAGAAGAGGGCTACACCTTC.

This clone has just a few counts. The V gene is TRBV28, the J gene TRBJ1-5; D uncertain. V gave up 3 bases and J gave up 3 bases, with 9 bases separating them. Germline CDR1 reads MDHEN; CDR2 reads SYDVKM. The CDR3 runs 14 residues. Written as DNA, the CDR3 is TGTGCCAGCAGTTTTGGGCAGCACAATCAGCCCCAGCATTTT. Its protein product is CASSFGQHNQPQHF.

Only a few counts were recorded for this clone. The genes are TRBV30 and TRBJ2-4, with 11 bases that match TRBD2. CDR3 size: 14 residues. Losses at the gene ends were 3 bases for V and 8 bases for J; bases not matched to a gene: 6. Germline V CDR1 and CDR2: GTSNPN, SVGIG (reference sequence). CDR3 coding DNA: TGTGCCTGGAGCCAAACTAGCGGGAGTTACATTCAGTACTTC. It translates to CAWSQTSGSYIQYF.

This clone was detected a few times. The chain employs TRBV6-1 and TRBJ2-7; 7 bases fit TRBD2. V trimming: 4 bases; J trimming: 2 bases; junction bases outside the gene matches: 2. The germline V gene encodes CDR1 MNHNS and CDR2 SASEGT. This CDR3 spans 13 amino acids. CDR3 nucleotide sequence: TGTGCCAGCAGTGCGGGAGGACCCTACGAGCAGTACTTC. It specifies CASSAGGPYEQYF.

This clone was counted between two and nine times. The chain joins TRBV4-3 to TRBJ2-1, with 12 bases that match TRBD1. Germline lookup yields CDR1 LGHNA and CDR2 YSLEER. Trimming at V came to 4 bases and at J to 1 base, leaving 2 bases not matched to a gene. The CDR3 length is 16 residues. The CDR3 region is CASSRDRGPSYNEQFF. The CDR3 DNA sequence: TGCGCCAGCAGCCGGGACAGGGGGCCATCCTACAATGAGCAGTTCTTC.

The chain's CDR3 is CASSLQGVNQPQHF. CDR3 nucleotide sequence: TGTGCCAGCTCACTACAGGGGGTCAATCAGCCCCAGCATTTT. The gene calls are TRBV18 and TRBJ1-5; TRBD1 matches 8 bases. CDR1 is KGHSH, CDR2 LQKENI, per germline. Losses at the gene ends were 4 bases for V and 3 bases for J; bases not matched to a gene: 2. This CDR3 has 14 residues. The whole variable domain, filled in from reference TRBV18 and TRBJ1-5, reads NAGVMQNPRHLVRRRGQEARLRCSPMKGHSHVYWYRQLPEEGLKFMVYLQKENIIDESGMPKERFSAEFPKEGPSILRIQQVVRGDSAAYFCASSLQGVNQPQHFGDGTRLSIL.

This clone was seen more than once but under ten times. The V gene is TRBV7-2, the J gene TRBJ2-3; D gene uncertain. This CDR3 contains 12 residues. The V end lost 5 bases, the J end lost 2 bases, and 5 bases lay between the germline ends. Germline V CDR1 and CDR2: SGHTA, FQGNSA. In DNA form, the CDR3 reads TGTGCCAGCAGCCCTTACACAGATACGCAGTATTTT. Translating gives CASSPYTDTQYF.

The chain couples TRBV4-3 to TRBJ2-7; TRBD1 is a possible D gene (6 bases). Trimming cost V 4 bases and J 5 bases, with 12 bases left between them. The germline V gene encodes CDR1 LGHNA and CDR2 YSLEER. The CDR3 sequence is 13 residues long. The CDR3 DNA follows: TGCGCCAGCAGCCGACGAGCAGGGGACGAGCAGTACTTC. Encoded protein: CASSRRAGDEQYF.

This clone was counted only a few times. One junction end disagrees with the germline gene, perhaps due to a read error. The chain carries TRBV4-2 and TRBJ2-3; 9 bases match TRBD2. The CDR3 sequence is 17 residues long. Germline lookup yields CDR1 LGHNA and CDR2 YNFKEQ. In nucleotides, the CDR3 is TGTGCCAGCAGCCAAGAGCTCTTGGGGACTAGCAGAGATACGCAGTATTTT. It translates to CASSQELLGTSRDTQYF.

The chain carries TRBV12-5 and TRBJ1-1, with no clear D. The CDR3 has 13 residues. Trimming pared 5 bases from V and 3 bases from J, leaving 10 bases between. Germline V gives CDR1 LGHNT, CDR2 FRNRAP. The CDR3 spells CASGVDSYTEAFF. The CDR3 coding sequence is TGTGCTAGTGGTGTTGACTCCTACACTGAAGCTTTCTTT.

The CDR3 nucleotides are TGTGCCAGCAGCTTACCTAGCGGGAGTACCGGGGAGCTGTTTTTT. Encoded protein: CASSLPSGSTGELFF. The V gene is TRBV7-3, the J gene TRBJ2-2; 10 bases agree with TRBD2. CDR3 length: 15 amino acids. After removal of 2 bases from V and 5 bases from J, the junction contained 2 bases not matched to a gene. The germline CDR1 and CDR2 sequences are SGHTA and FQGTGA.